The subject of this entry is one T cell receptor beta chain. Its cognate antigen has yet to be identified. Per-base qualities were not stored, and no clone one base away is much larger. Whole blood was collected in K2EDTA tubes by collaborating institutions according to the institutions' own protocols. For TCRbeta analysis, collaborator samples were shipped as frozen whole blood, as isolated PBMCs, or as DNA extracted from either sample type. The source of the sample is a study of blood T cell repertoires in COVID-19 (TCRdb year 2020). Broadly, across the study: Samples covering the acute and convalescent phases of COVID-19 were provided by collaborators in the United States, Italy and Spain. The prospective study material was composed of cDNA or gDNA derived from T cells, B-cell-depleted T cells, or PBMCs. Subjects who had been exposed to COVID-19, were actively infected with it, or had recovered from it provided the deeply sampled blood TCRbeta repertoires that made up the dataset. A de-identified subject ID, COVID-19 status, age in years and sex were almost always included in the sample metadata. The repertoires were released in a freely available public database meant as a resource for research on the immune response to SARS-CoV-2. HLA class I and class II types, where available, came from metadata supplied by the sample provider rather than from assay-based typing. The samples were drawn from two sources: the first 160 participants of the ongoing ImmuneRACE study, and fewer than 1,500 subjects contributed by 6 global collaborators.

Broader findings and caveats from the paper: The amount of clinical and demographic metadata varied by source and participant and was provided uncurated.

CDR1 and CDR2 are drawn from the germline V gene (reference sequence): LNHDA, SQIVND. For this chain, trimming is 4 bases at the V end and 7 bases at the J end, and the number of junction bases without a gene match is 9. The CDR3 sequence holds 14 residues, the cysteine and phenylalanine included. The retained sequence is limited to the CDR3, 42 bases, with the frame set at the first base. The immunoSEQ Assay, a bias-controlled multiplex PCR, was used to amplify TCRbeta CDR3 regions from genomic DNA. Under the source paper's analysis protocol: The number of nucleated cells in each sample was estimated from the amplification of reference gene primers within the assay. To quantify the absolute abundance of each unique TCRbeta CDR3 rearrangement, sequence reads were collapsed and filtered. For each sample, productive Simpson clonality was calculated by taking the square root of Simpson's diversity index across productive rearrangements. TCRdb provides this immuneACCESS table in a form limited to in-frame rearrangements. Some clones are lacking; in checked studies, under half of them reflect an unresolved V gene, and why the rest are absent is not known. That table is the source of V, J and clone size, and D and trimming were worked out from the DNA. The sample table records about 76,000 clones; around 86% of these occur just once. Under 35% of the sample lies in the top ten.

Sequenced: peripheral blood. The sequence links TRBV19 to TRBJ2-7; the central 8 bases match TRBD1. This TCR was sampled from a human donor in a cohort sampled during active COVID-19. The bases read TGTGCCAGTAGTAATGGCAGGGGGCAATGGGAGCAGTACTTC. Its product reads: CASSNGRGQWEQYF.